One and the same sample provided the 25 T cell receptor beta chains below, sequenced in a study of CXCR3-negative and CXCR3-positive naive CD8 T cells. TRB cDNA libraries were made by UMI-labeled 5' RACE. Each CDR3 protein gets one entry in TCRdb, which reprocessed the 5' RACE reads and gives no DNA. This table lists some 41,000 distinct CDR3 sequences. The sample was naive CXCR3- CD8+ T cells from blood. Subset noted: CD45RO-CCR7+CD27+CD95- naive CD8+ T cells lacking CXCR3 (TNR3-). These receptors originate from a human donor in good health. Some clones in this sample may be carry-over from other donors' samples.

The chain recombines TRBV7-3 with TRBJ2-2. Germline V gene lookup returns CDR1 SGHTA and CDR2 FQGTGA. The CDR3 consists of 14 residues. Here the CDR3 reads CASSILANTGELFF.

This sequence joins TRBV12-3 or TRBV12-4 and TRBJ2-3; TCRdb's assignment of TRBD2 cannot be checked, as there is no DNA. This CDR3 spans 16 amino acids. The CDR3 protein is CASSGFGLAGGDTQYF.

This rearrangement joins TRBV5-5 to TRBJ2-2. Looked up from germline, CDR1 is SGHKS and CDR2 is YYEKEE (reference sequence). The CDR3 has 15 amino acids. CDR3 loop: CASSPYSQETGELFF. Full variable domain (missing parts from reference TRBV5-5 and TRBJ2-2): DAGVTQSPTHLIKTRGQQVTLRCSPISGHKSVSWYQQVLGQGPQFIFQYYEKEERGRGNFPDRFSARQFPNYSSELNVNALLLGDSALYLCASSPYSQETGELFFGEGSRLTVL.

The chain employs TRBV29-1 and TRBJ2-7. The CDR3 length is 12 residues. The V gene's germline CDR1 is SQVTM and CDR2 ANQGSEA. This CDR3 reads CSVVGSGNEQYF.

The rearrangement joins TRBV5-1 to TRBJ1-1; TCRdb's assignment of TRBD1 cannot be checked, as there is no DNA. Germline lookup yields CDR1 SGHRS and CDR2 YFSETQ. The CDR3 loop spans 15 amino acids. The CDR3 loop is CASSLGPQENTEAFF.

This rearrangement joins TRBV7-3 to TRBJ2-1; as DNA is missing, the TRBD2 call by TCRdb cannot be tested. Germline CDR1 and CDR2: SGHTA and FQGTGA. The CDR3 length is 14 residues. CDR3 sequence: CASSSELGSHEQFF.

V and J are TRBV29-1 and TRBJ2-7; TCRdb lists TRBD2, though no DNA is available to test this call. CDR3 length: 14 residues. Germline CDR1 and CDR2: SQVTM and ANQGSEA. CDR3 in amino acids: CSVESTSPIYEQYF.

V gene TRBV20-1 combines with J gene TRBJ2-4. CDR3 length: 13 residues. CDR1 and CDR2 (germline): DFQATT, SNEGSKA (reference sequence). CDR3 amino acids: CSARVGAKNIQYF.

V is TRBV27 and J is TRBJ2-7; TCRdb designates TRBD1, a call that cannot be tested without DNA. This CDR3 has 16 residues. CDR1 and CDR2 (germline): MNHEY, SMNVEV (reference sequence). The CDR3 sequence: CASSPYDRVGTYEQYF.

This chain uses TRBV7-9 with TRBJ1-2; TCRdb designates TRBD1, a call that cannot be tested without DNA. CDR3 size: 18 residues. The V gene's germline CDR1 is SEHNR and CDR2 FQNEAQ (reference sequence). This CDR3 reads CASSSPRTGGNVVYGYTF.

CDR3 protein: CASRNRDRDSVAKNIQYF. The V call is TRBV5-8, the J call TRBJ2-4; TCRdb lists TRBD1, though no DNA is available to test this call. CDR1 SGHTS and CDR2 YDEGEE come from the germline V gene. This CDR3 has 18 residues.

The V and J genes are TRBV7-2 and TRBJ2-1; the TCRdb D gene call, TRBD2, has no DNA to confirm it. CDR1 and CDR2 (germline): SGHTA, FQGNSA. The CDR3 length is 16 residues. The CDR3: CASTPGASGAKGEQFF.

The V and J genes are TRBV11-2 and TRBJ2-3; TCRdb reports TRBD2, a call that lacks DNA to check it against. CDR1 and CDR2 from the germline V gene are SGHAT and FQNNGV. The CDR3 loop spans 16 amino acids. CDR3 sequence reads: CASSPPGLAGGRTQYF.

The V call is TRBV3-1, the J call TRBJ2-2; TCRdb designates TRBD2, a call that cannot be tested without DNA. CDR3 length: 15 residues. The V gene's germline CDR1 is LGHDT and CDR2 YNNKEL (reference sequence). CDR3 sequence: CASSQANTEAGELFF.

V usage is TRBV7-9 and J usage is TRBJ1-1. There are 13 residues in the CDR3. Germline CDR1 is SEHNR and CDR2 is FQNEAQ (reference sequence). The CDR3 loop is CASSLVSSDEAFF.

This rearrangement joins TRBV7-2 to TRBJ2-5. The germline gives CDR1 SGHTA, CDR2 FQGNSA. The length of the CDR3 is 11 residues. The CDR3 loop reads CASSLKETQYF.

The V and J genes are TRBV12-3 or TRBV12-4 and TRBJ2-2; TCRdb's D gene call, TRBD1, goes unchecked for lack of DNA. This CDR3 comprises 14 residues. CDR3: CASRDTTGLGELFF.

The chain recombines TRBV24-1 with TRBJ2-1; the D call of TRBD1 rests on TCRdb alone, since no DNA is present to check it. The CDR3 consists of 14 residues. Germline lookup yields CDR1 KGHDR and CDR2 SFDVKD. This CDR3 reads CATGGSSSYNEQFF.

V usage is TRBV7-9 and J usage is TRBJ2-3; TCRdb selects TRBD2, and the lack of DNA leaves this call unchecked. CDR1 and CDR2 (germline): SEHNR, FQNEAQ (reference sequence). The CDR3 sequence is 16 residues long. The CDR3 region is CASSGTGPPAAVTQYF.

The rearrangement links TRBV28 to TRBJ2-2; as DNA is missing, the TRBD2 call by TCRdb cannot be tested. CDR1 and CDR2 (germline): MDHEN, SYDVKM. This CDR3 is built from 16 residues. The chain's CDR3 is CASSYGRERNTGELFF.

The chain has TRBV7-8 and TRBJ2-1; TCRdb names TRBD2, which stays unverified in the absence of DNA. CDR3 length: 12 residues. The germline V gene encodes CDR1 SGHVS and CDR2 FQNEAQ. CDR3 sequence reads: CASSFSPNEQFF.

V is TRBV28 and J is TRBJ2-1; without DNA, the TCRdb call of TRBD1 cannot be checked. The CDR3 spans 16 residues. Germline V CDR1 and CDR2: MDHEN, SYDVKM. The CDR3 loop is CASSSRGQGAYNEQFF. Combining the CDR3 with reference TRBV28 and TRBJ2-1 gives the whole variable domain DVKVTQSSRYLVKRTGEKVFLECVQDMDHENMFWYRQDPGLGLRLIYFSYDVKMKEKGDIPEGYSVSREKKERFSLILESASTNQTSMYLCASSSRGQGAYNEQFFGPGTRLTVL.

The chain combines TRBV20-1 with TRBJ2-7; lacking DNA, the TRBD1 call made by TCRdb goes unchecked. Germline loops: CDR1 DFQATT, CDR2 SNEGSKA (reference sequence). This CDR3 is built from 13 residues. CDR3 amino acids: CSATGTSIYEQYF.

CDR3 sequence reads: CSASVLGGGSQPQHF. The chain uses TRBV20-1 and TRBJ1-5. CDR1 and CDR2 from the germline V gene are DFQATT and SNEGSKA (reference sequence). This CDR3 is 15 amino acids long.

This chain connects TRBV4-2 to TRBJ2-2; the TRBD1 assignment by TCRdb is unverifiable without DNA. Germline V gene lookup returns CDR1 LGHNA and CDR2 YNFKEQ. There are 16 residues in the CDR3. The CDR3 loop is CASSLGSGGRTGELFF.